The 11 T cell receptor beta chains below were found in one sample sequenced in a study of PD-1 blockade in classical Hodgkin lymphoma. Every patient was affected by relapse after autologous stem cell transplantation, while exposure to brentuximab vedotin was not uniform. TCRdb's table, derived via immunoSEQ multiplex PCR, lists solely in-frame clones and lacks some. The sample includes roughly 140,000 clones, just under 80% of them seen just once. The sample was peripheral blood mononuclear cells (PBMCs), taken before the second cycle of nivolumab. These TCRs come from a human donor with classical Hodgkin lymphoma.

The CDR3 sequence: CASSLALWTGPEQYF. In DNA form, the CDR3 reads TGTGCCAGCAGCTTAGCGTTATGGACAGGGCCCGAGCAGTACTTC. The chain recombines TRBV7-2 with TRBJ2-7; 8 nucleotides match TRBD1. Germline lookup yields CDR1 SGHTA and CDR2 FQGNSA. J lost 6 bases, V lost 0 bases, and 7 bases had no gene match. CDR3 length: 15 residues.

This clone was recorded once. V usage is TRBV19 and J usage is TRBJ2-7; D remains ambiguous. V lost 5 bases to trimming and J lost 0 bases, with 11 bases between them. The CDR3 contains 14 residues. Germline CDR1 and CDR2: LNHDA and SQIVND (reference sequence). CDR3 coding DNA: TGTGCCAGTAGTGTACATAGGAGCTCCTACGAGCAGTACTTC. Protein sequence: CASSVHRSSYEQYF.

Comments on this clone: Other DNA sequences in this sample translate to the same CDR3. CDR3: CASSLVGNQPQHF. Written as DNA, the CDR3 is TGTGCCAGCAGCCTTGTCGGAAATCAGCCCCAGCATTTT. This chain links TRBV7-2 with TRBJ1-5; D is unresolved. This CDR3 region has 13 residues. The germline CDR1 and CDR2 sequences are SGHTA and FQGNSA. V was shortened by 5 bases and J by 4 bases, with 9 bases between the two germline ends.

The chain combines TRBV6-6 with TRBJ2-1; 10 bases match TRBD1. Germline values: CDR1 MNHNY, CDR2 SVGAGI (reference sequence). CDR3 length: 15 amino acids. V gave up 4 bases and J gave up 2 bases; unmatched junction bases: 2. The DNA of the CDR3 is TGTGCCAGCAGTTGGGACAGGGGACCCTACAATGAGCAGTTCTTC. Translation: CASSWDRGPYNEQFF.

V usage is TRBV18 and J usage is TRBJ2-2; TRBD1 aligns across 7 bases. CDR3 length: 13 amino acids. Germline V lookup: CDR1 KGHSH, CDR2 LQKENI. The J segment lost 9 bases and the V segment lost 2 bases, leaving 3 bases of the junction unmatched. CDR3 amino acids: CASSPDRARELFF. Here the CDR3 DNA reads TGTGCCAGCTCACCAGACAGGGCGCGGGAGCTGTTTTTT.

The J gene is TRBJ2-7, the V gene TRBV5-5, with TRBD1 matching over 7 bases. Germline V gene sequence: CDR1 SGHKS, CDR2 YYEKEE (reference sequence). J was trimmed by 1 base and V by 4 bases; bases with no gene match: 5. CDR3 length equals 14 residues. The CDR3 DNA sequence: TGTGCCAGCAGCCCTACGGGACAGTCCTACGAGCAGTACTTC. Its protein product is CASSPTGQSYEQYF.

V and J are TRBV6-6 and TRBJ2-2; 7 bases are a match to TRBD2. This CDR3 region has 15 residues. The V segment lost 2 bases and the J segment 5 bases; nucleotides outside the gene matches: 5. CDR1 and CDR2 (germline): MNHNY, SVGAGI (reference sequence). The CDR3 sequence: CASSYIASGTGELFF. The CDR3 DNA reads TGTGCCAGCAGTTACATAGCTAGCGGTACCGGGGAGCTGTTTTTT.

There are many counts of this clone. The gene calls are TRBV7-2 and TRBJ2-5; D gene ambiguous. The germline V gene encodes CDR1 SGHTA and CDR2 FQGNSA. Deletions cut 5 bases from V and 5 bases from J, with 6 bases between. This CDR3 region has 11 residues. For the CDR3, the DNA is TGTGCCAGCAGCCCGTACGAGACCCAGTACTTC. It translates to CASSPYETQYF.

The gene calls are TRBV6-4 and TRBJ1-6; unclear D gene. CDR1 and CDR2 from the germline V gene are MRHNA and SNTAGT. Deletions cut 9 bases from V and 3 bases from J, with 18 bases between. This CDR3 contains 16 residues. In nucleotides, the CDR3 is TGTGCCAGTCCGTGGGAACAGCTTGGCTATAATTCACCCCTCCACTTT. It is translated as CASPWEQLGYNSPLHF.

The V gene is TRBV5-1, the J gene TRBJ1-2; D is ambiguous. Germline CDR1 and CDR2: SGHRS and YFSETQ. There are 17 residues in the CDR3. Trimming cost V 4 bases and J 4 bases, with 23 bases left between them. The CDR3 DNA sequence: TGCGCCAGCAGCCCCCTCTCGGGCCGGGCCCTTTTCTATGGCTACACCTTC. It translates to CASSPLSGRALFYGYTF.

Only one count was recorded for this clone. The chain joins TRBV7-3 to TRBJ2-1; no reliable D call. The CDR3 has 14 residues. CDR1 and CDR2 from the germline V gene are SGHTA and FQGTGA. V was trimmed by 3 bases and J by 10 bases, leaving 16 bases between them. The CDR3 DNA reads as TGTGCCAGCAGCTTGGAACACCGGCTTGCAGAGCAGTTCTTC. The encoded protein is CASSLEHRLAEQFF.